These 8 T cell receptor beta chains came from one sample sequenced in a study of shared clonotypes between healthy human individuals. TCRdb's table, derived via immunoSEQ multiplex PCR, lists solely in-frame clones and lacks some. The sample includes around 2.3 million clones, under 97% of them seen just once. Sample: naive CD4+ T cells sorted from blood. Regarding subset: CD45RA+ positively selected. The receptor source for this set is a man aged 18 to 29 in good health.

This clone was recorded only once. This chain joins TRBV7-3 and TRBJ1-5; no clear D gene. Germline-derived CDR1 and CDR2 are SGHTA and FQGTGA. The CDR3 has 13 amino acids. Between the trimmed V and J ends, which lost 1 base and 6 bases, there was a span of 7 bases. DNA for the CDR3: TGTGCCAGCAGCTTAATGGCAGGTCAGCCCCAGCATTTT. Residues: CASSLMAGQPQHF.

The chain employs TRBV18 and TRBJ2-5; D assignment may be TRBD1 or TRBD2 (5 bases each). CDR3 length equals 13 residues. CDR1 KGHSH and CDR2 LQKENI come from the germline V gene. V lost 5 bases and J lost 2, with 9 bases in between. The CDR3 coding sequence is TGTGCCAGCTCAACGGGACGACAAGAGACCCAGTACTTC. This sequence encodes CASSTGRQETQYF.

DNA of the CDR3: TGTGCCTGGAGTGGGAGGGGGCCCCCTCAGCCCCAGCATTTT. As protein: CAWSGRGPPQPQHF. The V call is TRBV30, the J call TRBJ1-5, with 7 positions matching TRBD1. The CDR3 sequence is 14 residues long. Per the germline V gene, CDR1 is GTSNPN and CDR2 is SVGIG (reference sequence). Losses at the gene ends were 1 base for V and 6 bases for J; bases not matched to a gene: 6.

The chain links TRBV28 to TRBJ2-1; D is tentatively TRBD1 or TRBD2 (6 bases each). The V gene lost 5 bases and the J gene lost 8 bases, with 10 bases spanning the gap. Germline loops: CDR1 MDHEN, CDR2 SYDVKM. The CDR3 is 12 residues long. Written as DNA, the CDR3 is TGTGCCAGCAGTGGGGGGCGCGATGAGCAGTTCTTC. Translation: CASSGGRDEQFF.

The J gene is TRBJ2-7, the V gene TRBV6-6; 10 bases are shared with TRBD2. The CDR3 totals 14 residues. With V trimmed by 7 bases and J by 4 bases, 7 bases remained unmatched. Germline lookup yields CDR1 MNHNY and CDR2 SVGAGI (reference sequence). DNA of the CDR3: TGTGCCAGCACCAAAGCGGGAGGGCGATACGAGCAGTACTTC. Translating gives CASTKAGGRYEQYF.

The J gene is TRBJ1-4, the V gene TRBV7-2; D is undetermined. V was shortened by 0 bases and J by 8 bases, with 13 bases between the two germline ends. CDR3 length: 15 residues. The germline gives CDR1 SGHTA, CDR2 FQGNSA. Here the CDR3 DNA reads TGTGCCAGCAGCTTAGCGCCACAACTGGGGGAAAAACTGTTTTTT. It encodes CASSLAPQLGEKLFF.

V is TRBV29-1 and J is TRBJ2-7; D is tentatively TRBD1 or TRBD2 (5 bases each). The CDR3 has 13 residues. Trimming cost V 4 bases and J 0 bases, with 10 bases left between them. CDR1 and CDR2 (germline): SQVTM, ANQGSEA. The CDR3 nucleotides read TGCAGCGTTGGGGACGGGAACTCCTACGAGCAGTACTTC. Its protein product is CSVGDGNSYEQYF.

V gene TRBV6-1 combines with J gene TRBJ1-3; possible D gene TRBD1, 6 bases. CDR1 is MNHNS and CDR2 is SASEGT in the germline V gene. Deletions cut 7 bases from V and 3 bases from J, with 16 bases between. The CDR3 consists of 15 residues. The CDR3 nucleotides are TGTGCCAGCATCACCGGGGGCCAAGGTGGAAACACCATATATTTT. Residues: CASITGGQGGNTIYF.